The clone carrying this TCR beta chain was seen a single time. 60 Vbeta and 13 Jbeta primers were used in PCR. Only in-frame clones appear in the TCRdb table, and some are missing; sequencing was by immunoSEQ multiplex PCR. The sample holds over 150,000 clones, 65% to 85% seen once. The data were taken from a study of cytomegalovirus exposure and HLA in healthy donors. Germline loops: CDR1 SEHNR, CDR2 FQNEAQ (reference sequence). The CDR3 spans 17 residues. The junction had 12 bases not matched to a gene; V was cut back by 5 bases and J by 1 base. The sequence was collected from a boy between 2 and 15 years old in good health and CMV-seronegative. V is TRBV7-9 and J is TRBJ1-1; 8 positions match TRBD1. The specimen was PBMCs. CDR3 loop: CASSPQGAGVRNTEAFF. CDR3 in DNA: TGTGCCAGCAGCCCCCAGGGGGCGGGAGTCCGGAACACTGAAGCTTTCTTT. The complete variable domain, with remaining parts taken from reference TRBV7-9 and TRBJ1-1, reads DTGVSQNPRHKITKRGQNVTFRCDPISEHNRLYWYRQTLGQGPEFLTYFQNEAQLEKSRLLSDRFSAERPKGSFSTLEIQRTEQGDSAMYLCASSPQGAGVRNTEAFFGQGTRLTVV.